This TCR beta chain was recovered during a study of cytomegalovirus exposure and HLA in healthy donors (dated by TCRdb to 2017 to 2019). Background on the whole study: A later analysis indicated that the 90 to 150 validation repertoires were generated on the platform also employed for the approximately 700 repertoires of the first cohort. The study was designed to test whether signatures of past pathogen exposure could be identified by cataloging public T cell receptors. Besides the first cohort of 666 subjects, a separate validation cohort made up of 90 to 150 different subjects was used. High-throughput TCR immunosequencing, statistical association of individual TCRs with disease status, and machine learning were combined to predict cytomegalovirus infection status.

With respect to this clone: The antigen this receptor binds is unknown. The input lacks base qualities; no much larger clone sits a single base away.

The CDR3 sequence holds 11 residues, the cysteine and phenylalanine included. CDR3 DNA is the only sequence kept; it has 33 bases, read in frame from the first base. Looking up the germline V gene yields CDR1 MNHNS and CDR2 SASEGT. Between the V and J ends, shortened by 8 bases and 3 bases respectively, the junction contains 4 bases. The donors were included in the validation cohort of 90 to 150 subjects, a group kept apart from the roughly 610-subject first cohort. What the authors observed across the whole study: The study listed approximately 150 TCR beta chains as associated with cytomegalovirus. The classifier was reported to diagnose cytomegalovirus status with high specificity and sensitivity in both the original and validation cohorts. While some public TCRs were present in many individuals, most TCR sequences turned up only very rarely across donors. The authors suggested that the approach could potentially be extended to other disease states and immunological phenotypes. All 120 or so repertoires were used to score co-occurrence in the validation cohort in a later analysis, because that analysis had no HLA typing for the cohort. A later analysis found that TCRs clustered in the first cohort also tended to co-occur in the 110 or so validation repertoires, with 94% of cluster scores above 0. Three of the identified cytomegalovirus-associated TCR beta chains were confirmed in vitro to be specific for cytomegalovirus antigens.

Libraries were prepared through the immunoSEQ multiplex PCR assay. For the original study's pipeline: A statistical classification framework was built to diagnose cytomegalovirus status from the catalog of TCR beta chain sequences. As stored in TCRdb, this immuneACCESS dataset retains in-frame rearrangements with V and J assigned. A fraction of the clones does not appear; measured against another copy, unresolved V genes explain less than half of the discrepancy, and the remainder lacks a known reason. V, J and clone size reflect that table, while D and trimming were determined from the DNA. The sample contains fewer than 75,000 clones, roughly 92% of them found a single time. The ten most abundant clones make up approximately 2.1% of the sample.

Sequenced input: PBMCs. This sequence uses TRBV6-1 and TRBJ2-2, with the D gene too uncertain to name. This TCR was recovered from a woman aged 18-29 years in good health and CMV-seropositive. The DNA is TGTGCCAGCCTTGACACCGGGGAGCTGTTTTTT. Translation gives CASLDTGELFF.